This T cell receptor beta chain was identified in a study of T cell clonality in common variable immunodeficiency. General study findings and limits: CVID subjects shared fewer TCRbeta clones than healthy controls did. CVID subjects showed higher TCRbeta clonality than healthy controls. Reportedly, TCR beta sequences from common variable immunodeficiency showed fewer deletions and N-nucleotide insertions.

This clone was seen repeatedly, ten times or more. The antigen remains undetermined. The read ends 3 residues before the CDR3 terminus; that terminus is restored from the germline J gene. Germline V gene sequence: CDR1 ENHRY, CDR2 SYGVKD. This CDR3 spans 12 amino acids. Trimming stripped 4 bases from V and 9 bases from J, with 10 bases between. TCRdb's copy holds only in-frame clones and misses some; the assay was immunoSEQ multiplex PCR. The sample was found to contain more than 30,000 clones, and every one recurs. Heparinized whole blood, roughly 5 to 8.5 ml, came from each donor. Sequenced sample: peripheral blood mononuclear cells. The source is a person between 18 and 75 years old in good health. J is TRBJ2-1 and V is TRBV10-3, with a possible D match to TRBD2 (6 bases). The CDR3: CAISGSGGEQFF. CDR3 DNA, as far as it was read: TGTGCCATCAGTGGTAGCGGCGGTGAG.